This is a list of T cell receptor beta chains from one sample in a study of vaccination effects on CD4 cells after COVID-19. These TCRs are of unknown antigen specificity. Sequencing was performed with immunoSEQ multiplex PCR; in TCRdb, only in-frame clones are kept and a portion is missing. The sample contains about 46,000 clones, around four fifths of which appear only once. Sample: CD4+ T cells from PBMCs cultured without peptide, taken before COVID-19 vaccination. The receptors were gathered from a human donor who had a prior SARS-CoV-2 infection. Each CDR3 is given with its conserved first and last residue. The D gene is left open where the match is weak. A row's size may be missing; if present it is once, few, many or a size class.

TRBV9,TRBD1,TRBJ1-2,once,TGTGCCAGCAGCGTTGGGACAGGGGATGGCTATGGCTACACCTTC,CASSVGTGDGYGYTF
TRBV19,NA,TRBJ1-6,NA,TGTGCCAGTAGTATCGGGAATTCACCCCTCCACTTT,CASSIGNSPLHF
TRBV11-3,NA,TRBJ2-7,few,TGTGCCAGCAGCTCGGGACGAATCCCAACCTACGAGCAGTACTTC,CASSSGRIPTYEQYF
TRBV24-1,TRBD1,TRBJ2-2,NA,TGTGCCACCAGTGACCACGGGACAGGGAACACCGGGGAGCTGTTTTTT,CATSDHGTGNTGELFF
TRBV18,NA,TRBJ2-3,once,TGTGCCAGCTCACCACTCTCAGGCCAAGGCACAGATACGCAGTATTTT,CASSPLSGQGTDTQYF
TRBV15,NA,TRBJ1-4,NA,TGTGCCACCAGCAGAGATATCTCGGGGGCTAATGAAAAACTGTTTTTT,CATSRDISGANEKLFF
TRBV19,NA,TRBJ2-1,NA,TGTGCCAGTAGTATGGGTGCGAGCTCCTACAATGAGCAGTTCTTC,CASSMGASSYNEQFF
TRBV14,NA,TRBJ2-1,few,TGTGCCAGCAGCCAAGATTTACTAGCTGTTAGGAATGAGCAGTTCTTC,CASSQDLLAVRNEQFF
TRBV11-2,TRBD2,TRBJ2-6,NA,TGTGCCAGCAGCTTAGATTTTCGCCGGGAGGGGGGGGCCAACGTCCTGACTTTC,CASSLDFRREGGANVLTF
TRBV2,TRBD1,TRBJ1-1,NA,TGTGCCAGCAGTGGGTCATACAGGACAGGGGAAGCTTTCTTT,CASSGSYRTGEAFF
TRBV7-3,NA,TRBJ2-1,NA,TGTGCCAGCAGCTCCCAAATCGGGAGCAATGAGCAGTTCTTC,CASSSQIGSNEQFF
TRBV11-3,NA,TRBJ2-3,few,TGTGCCAGCAGCTTACAGGACAAAGTACAGTATTTT,CASSLQDKVQYF
TRBV7-2,NA,TRBJ1-3,NA,TGTGCCAGCAGCTTAGCGATGGGGGCCGCTGGAAACACCATATATTTT,CASSLAMGAAGNTIYF
TRBV2,NA,TRBJ2-2,NA,TGTGCCAGCAGTGACGACAGGAACACCGGGGAGCTGTTTTTT,CASSDDRNTGELFF
TRBV5-1,NA,TRBJ1-1,NA,TGCGCCAGCAGCCCACAGGGCGAGGTCACTGAAGCTTTCTTT,CASSPQGEVTEAFF
TRBV7-2,TRBD1,TRBJ1-1,NA,TGTGCCAGCAGCACCCGGGACAGGGTCGTCACTGAAGCTTTCTTT,CASSTRDRVVTEAFF
TRBV7-9,NA,TRBJ1-4,NA,TGTGCCAGCAGCTTGACTTCGGGCGTTAATGAAAAACTGTTTTTT,CASSLTSGVNEKLFF
TRBV7-2,NA,TRBJ2-2,NA,TGTGCCAGCAGTTCTAGGGGCCCGTCGGGCACCGGGGAGCTGTTTTTT,CASSSRGPSGTGELFF
TRBV12-3/TRBV12-4,TRBD1,TRBJ1-6,NA,TGTGCCAGCAGTTTCGGACAGGCCTCACCCCTCCACTTT,CASSFGQASPLHF
TRBV7-7,NA,TRBJ2-7,NA,TGTGCTAGCAGCTTAAGGGTTGGAGGGTACTACGAGCAGTACTTC,CASSLRVGGYYEQYF
TRBV7-9,TRBD2,TRBJ2-1,NA,TGTGCCAGCAGCTTAGTTGGCGGGGGTTACAATGAGCAGTTCTTC,CASSLVGGGYNEQFF
TRBV6-6,NA,TRBJ1-2,few,TGTGCCAGCAAGTTAACGGGTGCCGGCTACACCTTC,CASKLTGAGYTF
TRBV2,NA,TRBJ1-2,NA,TGTGCCAGCGGTTTCGTAGATACAGGGACCTCTAGGGGCTACACCTTC,CASGFVDTGTSRGYTF
TRBV15,TRBD1,TRBJ2-1,few,TGTGCCACCAGCAGAGAGGGGGGGACAGGGGTTACCTACAATGAGCAGTTCTTC,CATSREGGTGVTYNEQFF
TRBV5-1,NA,TRBJ1-5,NA,TGCGCCAGCAGCTTGGGACCCAGCAATCAGCCCCAGCATTTT,CASSLGPSNQPQHF
TRBV15,TRBD1,TRBJ1-5,once,TGTGCCACCAGCAGAGCCGGGACAGCAAATCAGCCCCAGCATTTT,CATSRAGTANQPQHF
TRBV19,NA,TRBJ1-3,NA,TGTGCCAGTAGTATAGGAGCAGGGTTCTATGGAAACACCATATATTTT,CASSIGAGFYGNTIYF
TRBV28,TRBD1,TRBJ2-5,NA,TGTGCCAGCAGTTTCCGGACAGGGGGGTACCAAGAGACCCAGTACTTC,CASSFRTGGYQETQYF
TRBV30,TRBD1,TRBJ2-2,NA,TGTGCCTGGGTGGCCGGGACAGGGGACACCGGGGAGCTGTTTTTT,CAWVAGTGDTGELFF
TRBV5-4,NA,TRBJ2-7,NA,TGTGCCAGCAGCTTTCCGGGATCAAGCAACGAGCAGTACTTC,CASSFPGSSNEQYF
TRBV2,NA,TRBJ1-2,NA,TGTGCCAGCAGTTCCGACACGTGGGGTGGCTACACCTTC,CASSSDTWGGYTF
TRBV6-5,NA,TRBJ1-1,NA,TGTGCCACCAGGATGGCAGGGGCGAACACTGAAGCTTTCTTT,CATRMAGANTEAFF
TRBV6-1,TRBD1,TRBJ1-2,NA,TGTGCCAGCAGTGAAGCTCGGGACAGGGGAAACTATGGCTACACCTTC,CASSEARDRGNYGYTF
TRBV7-3,TRBD1,TRBJ2-2,NA,TGTGCCAGCAGCCCCACAGGGGCAAACACCGGGGAGCTGTTTTTT,CASSPTGANTGELFF
TRBV3-1/TRBV3-2,NA,TRBJ1-1,NA,TGTGCCAGCAGCCAAGTAGTCCGGGGCACTGAAGCTTTCTTT,CASSQVVRGTEAFF
TRBV6-5,NA,TRBJ2-1,NA,TGTGCCAGCAGTTACTCCTGGCAGTACAATGAGCAGTTCTTC,CASSYSWQYNEQFF
TRBV5-1,NA,TRBJ2-5,NA,TGCGCCAGCAGCTTCTCTTCGGGGAACAACCAAGAGACCCAGTACTTC,CASSFSSGNNQETQYF
TRBV6-6,TRBD1,TRBJ2-3,NA,TGTGCCAGCAGTTACTCCGGACAGGGAGCGCAGTATTTT,CASSYSGQGAQYF
TRBV11-2,NA,TRBJ2-3,NA,TGTGCCAGCAGCACTCGCACAGATACGCAGTATTTT,CASSTRTDTQYF
TRBV19,NA,TRBJ2-6,NA,TGTGCCAGTAGTACCTCTAAGCGGGCGGGCTCTGGGGCCAACGTCCTGACTTTC,CASSTSKRAGSGANVLTF
TRBV15,TRBD2,TRBJ2-1,once,TGTGCCACCACGTCAGGATCCGCGGGAGAATACAATGAGCAGTTCTTC,CATTSGSAGEYNEQFF
TRBV6-5,NA,TRBJ1-5,few,TGTGCCACCCTGCGCGAGAGCAATCAGCCCCAGCATTTT,CATLRESNQPQHF
TRBV5-4,NA,TRBJ1-6,NA,TGTGCCAGCAGCTTGGACAATTCACCCCTCCACTTT,CASSLDNSPLHF
TRBV5-1,NA,TRBJ1-3,once,TGCGCCAGCAGCCCGACCACAGGAAACACCATATATTTT,CASSPTTGNTIYF
TRBV30,TRBD2,TRBJ2-5,NA,TGTGCCTGGAGTGAAACTAGCGGGGGATACGAGACCCAGTACTTC,CAWSETSGGYETQYF
TRBV3-1/TRBV3-2,NA,TRBJ2-1,NA,TGTGCCAGCAGCCAATTTTTGGGTGGTCGTGCCAATGAGCAGTTCTTC,CASSQFLGGRANEQFF
TRBV19,NA,TRBJ1-2,NA,TGTGCCAGTAGTATCTATCTCGGGCCCAACTATGGCTACACCTTC,CASSIYLGPNYGYTF
TRBV7-2,NA,TRBJ2-3,few,TGTGCCAGCAGCTTCCCCCGTATAGATACGCAGTATTTT,CASSFPRIDTQYF
TRBV7-2,NA,TRBJ1-2,NA,TGTGCCAGCAGCTTAGTACAGGGTCTATATGGCTACACCTTC,CASSLVQGLYGYTF
TRBV15,TRBD2,TRBJ2-4,NA,TGTGCCACCAGCGGGGGACTAGCGGGAGCAGCCATTCAGTACTTC,CATSGGLAGAAIQYF
TRBV4-1,TRBD1,TRBJ1-4,NA,TGCGCCAGCAGCCAAGAGACAGGGACTAATGAAAAACTGTTTTTT,CASSQETGTNEKLFF
TRBV6-1,NA,TRBJ1-1,NA,TGTGCCAGCAGTGAAACCGCAGGGTCTAACACTGAAGCTTTCTTT,CASSETAGSNTEAFF
TRBV5-4,TRBD2,TRBJ2-3,NA,TGTGCCAGCAGCCAGTCGGGTCTAGCGGGGGGCACAGATACGCAGTATTTT,CASSQSGLAGGTDTQYF
TRBV7-2,TRBD2,TRBJ2-1,NA,TGTGCCAGCAGCTTTTATGGGACTCTAGCGGGAAATGAGCAGTTCTTC,CASSFYGTLAGNEQFF
TRBV19,TRBD1,TRBJ2-3,few,TGTGCCAGTAGTGAACAGGGGTACACAGATACGCAGTATTTT,CASSEQGYTDTQYF
TRBV2,NA,TRBJ1-1,NA,TGTGCCGGAAAAACACGGGTGTCGGACACTGAAGCTTTCTTT,CAGKTRVSDTEAFF
TRBV19,TRBD2,TRBJ2-1,few,TGTGCCAGTAGTATAGGTCTAGCGGGGGGCCTGCAGTTCTTC,CASSIGLAGGLQFF